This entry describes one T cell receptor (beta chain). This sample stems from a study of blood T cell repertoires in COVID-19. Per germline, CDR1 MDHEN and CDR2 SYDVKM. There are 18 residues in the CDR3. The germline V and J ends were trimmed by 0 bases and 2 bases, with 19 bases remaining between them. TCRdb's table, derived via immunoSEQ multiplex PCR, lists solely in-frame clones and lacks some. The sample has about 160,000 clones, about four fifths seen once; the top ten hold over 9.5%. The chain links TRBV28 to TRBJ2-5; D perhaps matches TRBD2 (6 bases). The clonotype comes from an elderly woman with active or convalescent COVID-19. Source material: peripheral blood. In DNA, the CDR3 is TGTGCCAGCAGTTTATGGGGATTCGGGGTGGGGGGTCAAGAGACCCAGTACTTC. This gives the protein CASSLWGFGVGGQETQYF. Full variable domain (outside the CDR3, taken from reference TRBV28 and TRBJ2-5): DVKVTQSSRYLVKRTGEKVFLECVQDMDHENMFWYRQDPGLGLRLIYFSYDVKMKEKGDIPEGYSVSREKKERFSLILESASTNQTSMYLCASSLWGFGVGGQETQYFGPGTRLLVL.